One sample yielded the 25 T cell receptor beta chains listed below, sequenced in a study of blood T cell repertoires in COVID-19. Clones were sequenced by immunoSEQ multiplex PCR, and TCRdb holds only the in-frame ones, with some missing. The sample has approximately 500,000 clones, 80% to 90% seen once; the top ten hold approximately 3%. Sample: peripheral blood. These receptors originate from a human donor in a cohort sampled during active COVID-19.

The chain is built from TRBV9 and TRBJ2-5; the match to TRBD2 covers 12 bases. V lost 4 bases, J lost 3 bases, and 7 bases stayed unmatched. The CDR3 contains 16 residues. CDR1 is SGDLS, CDR2 YYNGEE, per germline. The CDR3 sequence is CASSLSLAGGEETQYF. CDR3 DNA sequence: TGTGCCAGCAGCCTCAGTCTAGCGGGAGGGGAAGAGACCCAGTACTTC.

The V gene is TRBV3-1 (or the pseudogene TRBV3-2), the J gene TRBJ2-2, with D perhaps matching TRBD1 (6 bases). The V gene lost 4 bases and the J gene lost 7 bases, with 13 bases spanning the gap. The CDR3 runs to 14 residues. Per germline, CDR1 LGHDT and CDR2 YNNKEL (reference sequence). The CDR3 DNA follows: TGTGCCAGCAGCCCACAGGGTTGGGGCGGGGAGCTGTTTTTT. It is translated as CASSPQGWGGELFF.

The V and J genes are TRBV6-2 or TRBV6-3 and TRBJ1-5; D possibly corresponds to TRBD1 (5 bases). V shed 5 bases and J shed 6 bases, with 14 bases lying between them. Germline V CDR1 and CDR2: MNHEY, SVGEGT. The CDR3 spans 14 residues. The CDR3 nucleotides read TGTGCCAGCAGTCCCCCAGGGACTCTTCAGCCCCAGCATTTT. Translated: CASSPPGTLQPQHF.

The chain is built from TRBV21-1 and TRBJ1-1; the DNA was not compared with TRBD1, the D call given in the table. TRBV21-1 represents a pseudogene. The CDR3 is 14 amino acids. The CDR3, as DNA: TGTGCCAGCAGTCTGACAGGGGTGAACACTGAAGCTTTCTTT. Translation: CASSLTGVNTEAFF.

This chain uses TRBV18 with TRBJ2-7, with no clear D. The V gene lost 3 bases and the J gene lost 5 bases, with 11 bases spanning the gap. The CDR3 length is 13 residues. Germline assignment: CDR1 KGHSH and CDR2 LQKENI. The CDR3 DNA sequence: TGTGCCAGCTCACCGCGGAGCTTGGACGAGCAGTACTTC. Protein sequence: CASSPRSLDEQYF. The variable domain in full, completed from reference TRBV18 and TRBJ2-7, reads NAGVMQNPRHLVRRRGQEARLRCSPMKGHSHVYWYRQLPEEGLKFMVYLQKENIIDESGMPKERFSAEFPKEGPSILRIQQVVRGDSAAYFCASSPRSLDEQYFGPGTRLTVT.

The J gene is TRBJ1-2, the V gene TRBV19; TRBD1 matches at 7 bases. The CDR3 length is 15 residues. The ends lost 5 bases at V and 3 bases at J; junction bases unmatched: 9. Germline loops: CDR1 LNHDA, CDR2 SQIVND (reference sequence). CDR3 amino acids: CASSFTGQTYYGYTF. The CDR3 DNA reads as TGTGCCAGTAGTTTCACGGGACAGACTTACTATGGCTACACCTTC.

The chain has TRBV5-1 and TRBJ2-1; 7 bases match TRBD2. Germline values: CDR1 SGHRS, CDR2 YFSETQ. With V trimmed by 0 bases and J by 4 bases, 1 base remained unmatched. The CDR3 sequence is 14 residues long. CDR3 amino acids: CASSLEREYNEQFF. The CDR3 DNA reads TGCGCCAGCAGCTTGGAGCGGGAATACAATGAGCAGTTCTTC. The variable domain in full, with the rest retrieved from reference TRBV5-1 and TRBJ2-1, is KAGVTQTPRYLIKTRGQQVTLSCSPISGHRSVSWYQQTPGQGLQFLFEYFSETQRNKGNFPGRFSGRQFSNSRSEMNVSTLELGDSALYLCASSLEREYNEQFFGPGTRLTVL.

V usage is TRBV7-9 and J usage is TRBJ2-1; perhaps TRBD1 as D (6 bases). Germline V gene data show CDR1 as SEHNR and CDR2 as FQNEAQ (reference sequence). The CDR3 is made up of 15 amino acids. V shed 5 bases and J shed 7 bases, with 18 bases lying between them. In nucleotides, the CDR3 is TGTGCCAGCAGCATTAAGGGGGTAGGACAGAATGAGCAGTTCTTC. It specifies CASSIKGVGQNEQFF.

The chain is built from TRBV6-5 and TRBJ2-7; TRBD2 might be the D (5 bases). The germline CDR1 and CDR2 sequences are MNHEY and SVGAGI. This CDR3 contains 14 residues. V lost 2 bases and J 5 bases, leaving 13 bases between the germline ends. The DNA for the CDR3 is TGTGCCAGCAGTTACGTATTGGGGAGCGACGAGCAGTACTTC. Its protein product is CASSYVLGSDEQYF.

The CDR3: CASSLDLANTGELFF. CDR3 DNA: TGCGCCAGCAGCTTGGACCTAGCTAACACCGGGGAGCTGTTTTTT. The chain uses TRBV5-1 and TRBJ2-2, with D possibly being TRBD2 (5 bases). V lost 0 bases to trimming and J lost 2 bases, with 8 bases between them. This CDR3 has 15 residues. The germline V gene has CDR1 SGHRS and CDR2 YFSETQ.

This clone was counted a few times. The chain links TRBV7-3 to TRBJ2-2; perhaps TRBD1 as D (8 bases). Germline lookup yields CDR1 SGHTA and CDR2 FQGTGA. This CDR3 spans 17 amino acids. Trimming took off 4 bases at V and 7 bases at J, with 22 bases between the two ends. The CDR3: CASSSGPVTGGGGELFF. CDR3 bases: TGTGCCAGCAGCTCCGGGCCCGTTACAGGGGGGGGCGGGGAGCTGTTTTTT.

V usage is TRBV5-6 and J usage is TRBJ2-3; 13 bases agree with TRBD2. The length of the CDR3 is 17 residues. Germline V gene lookup returns CDR1 SGHDT and CDR2 YYEEEE. With V trimmed by 7 bases and J by 1 base, 9 bases remained unmatched. In DNA form, the CDR3 reads TGTGCCAGCGGAACTAGCGGGAGGGCCTGGGGCACAGATACGCAGTATTTT. Its translation is CASGTSGRAWGTDTQYF. The full variable domain, completed using reference TRBV5-6 and TRBJ2-3, is DAGVTQSPTHLIKTRGQQVTLRCSPKSGHDTVSWYQQALGQGPQFIFQYYEEEERQRGNFPDRFSGHQFPNYSSELNVNALLLGDSALYLCASGTSGRAWGTDTQYFGPGTRLTVL.

In this sample, this clone turned up once. One end of the junction is discordant with germline, which a read error may explain. V usage is TRBV29-1 and J usage is TRBJ2-7, with 9 bases identical to TRBD1. Germline values: CDR1 SQVTM, CDR2 ANQGSEA. CDR3 length: 13 amino acids. CDR3 nucleotide sequence: TGCAGCGCTGAAACGACAGGGGGCTACGAGCAGTACTTC. Translated, it gives CSAETTGGYEQYF.

The chain employs TRBV3-1 (or the pseudogene TRBV3-2) and TRBJ1-1; D is ambiguous. The germline gives CDR1 LGHDT, CDR2 YNNKEL (reference sequence). The CDR3 runs 15 residues. With 0 bases removed from V and 0 bases from J, the gap between germline ends came to 8 bases. The CDR3 reads CASSQDPGLNTEAFF. CDR3 nucleotide sequence: TGTGCCAGCAGCCAAGATCCAGGATTGAACACTGAAGCTTTCTTT.

V and J are TRBV14 and TRBJ2-1, with a possible D match to TRBD2 (6 bases). The CDR3 runs to 17 residues. Trimming took 4 bases from V and 7 from J, leaving 23 bases between them. Germline-derived CDR1 and CDR2 are SGHDN and FVKESK. CDR3 nucleotides: TGTGCCAGCAGCCGCCTGGGCGAGGGACTGGGGATAAATGAGCAGTTCTTC. Translation: CASSRLGEGLGINEQFF.

The chain carries TRBV3-1 (or the pseudogene TRBV3-2) and TRBJ1-2; D may be TRBD1 (6 bases). Trimming shortened V by 3 bases and J by 4 bases, and 12 bases separated the two germline ends. The V gene's germline CDR1 is LGHDT and CDR2 YNNKEL (reference sequence). This CDR3 is 14 amino acids long. CDR3 loop: CASSHLDSTYGYTF. In nucleotides, the CDR3 is TGTGCCAGCAGCCATCTGGACAGTACCTATGGCTACACCTTC.

The chain carries TRBV19 and TRBJ2-3, with 14 bases lining up with TRBD2. The CDR3 is made up of 16 amino acids. V gave up 6 bases and J gave up 5 bases; unmatched junction bases: 7. CDR1 is LNHDA, CDR2 SQIVND, per germline (reference sequence). The CDR3 DNA sequence: TGTGCCAGTAGCAGAGGGACTAGCGGGAGTGGAGATACGCAGTATTTT. This sequence encodes CASSRGTSGSGDTQYF.

The V and J genes are TRBV28 and TRBJ2-2, with D uncertain. The CDR3 is 16 residues long. Trimming removed 4 bases at V and 1 base at J, with 13 bases between. CDR1 and CDR2 from the germline V gene are MDHEN and SYDVKM. This CDR3 is CASSSYRSVNTGELFF. In DNA form, the CDR3 reads TGTGCCAGCAGTTCCTACAGATCCGTGAACACCGGGGAGCTGTTTTTT.

This chain joins TRBV20-1 and TRBJ2-1; 10 nucleotides agree with TRBD2. This CDR3 comprises 11 residues. The germline CDR1 and CDR2 sequences are DFQATT and SNEGSKA (reference sequence). Written as DNA, the CDR3 is TGCATGCTAGCGGGAGACAGTGAGCAGTTCTTC. It translates to CMLAGDSEQFF.

In this sample, this clone turned up once. The CDR3 region has the DNA TGTGCCAGCAGCCAAGGGGGGAGGCAGCCCCAGCATTTT. This codes for CASSQGGRQPQHF. The V and J genes are TRBV3-1 (or the pseudogene TRBV3-2) and TRBJ1-5; perhaps TRBD1 as D (5 bases). The CDR3 runs 13 residues. The germline CDR1 and CDR2 sequences are LGHDT and YNNKEL (reference sequence). Trimming took 1 base from V and 7 from J, leaving 8 bases between them.

This chain links TRBV19 with TRBJ2-7; 9 bases map to TRBD2. Trimming cost V 6 bases and J 4 bases; bases outside gene matches: 10. Looked up from germline, CDR1 is LNHDA and CDR2 is SQIVND (reference sequence). The CDR3 extends over 15 amino acids. The CDR3: CASSLSGLALYEQYF. CDR3 coding DNA: TGTGCCAGTAGCCTGTCGGGACTAGCTCTGTACGAGCAGTACTTC. The variable domain in full, completed from reference TRBV19 and TRBJ2-7, reads DGGITQSPKYLFRKEGQNVTLSCEQNLNHDAMYWYRQDPGQGLRLIYYSQIVNDFQKGDIAEGYSVSREKKESFPLTVTSAQKNPTAFYLCASSLSGLALYEQYFGPGTRLTVT.

The chain couples TRBV24-1 to TRBJ2-7, with D possibly matching TRBD1 (6 bases). Germline CDR1 is KGHDR and CDR2 is SFDVKD. This CDR3 has 14 residues. The V end was cut by 5 bases, the J end by 4 bases, with 14 bases between. The CDR3 protein is CATSVETGVYEQYF. CDR3 DNA: TGTGCCACCAGTGTGGAGACAGGCGTTTACGAGCAGTACTTC.

The chain uses TRBV29-1 and TRBJ1-2; TRBD1 agrees at 12 bases. With V trimmed by 7 bases and J by 6 bases, 3 bases remained unmatched. The CDR3 runs 12 residues. The germline gives CDR1 SQVTM, CDR2 ANQGSEA. The CDR3: CSGGQGADGYTF. The CDR3 region has the DNA TGCAGCGGGGGACAGGGGGCTGATGGCTACACCTTC.

The rearrangement uses TRBV3-1 (or the pseudogene TRBV3-2) and TRBJ1-3, with TRBD1 identical over 7 bases. CDR1 and CDR2 from the germline V gene are LGHDT and YNNKEL (reference sequence). V shed 4 bases, J shed 8 bases, and the junction held 2 bases outside the gene matches. This CDR3 comprises 12 residues. Written as DNA, the CDR3 is TGTGCCAGCAGCCGTCAGGGGGACACCATATATTTT. It specifies CASSRQGDTIYF.

To note about this clone: The junction and the germline gene differ at one end; a read error may be behind it. Additional DNA sequences in this sample encode the identical CDR3. The CDR3 bases are TGTGCCAGCAGCTTAGAATCCGACTACGGCTACACCTTC. It encodes CASSLESDYGYTF. V and J are TRBV11-1 and TRBJ1-2; the D is unclear. This CDR3 is built from 13 residues. Per the germline V gene, CDR1 is SGHAT and CDR2 is FQDESV (reference sequence).